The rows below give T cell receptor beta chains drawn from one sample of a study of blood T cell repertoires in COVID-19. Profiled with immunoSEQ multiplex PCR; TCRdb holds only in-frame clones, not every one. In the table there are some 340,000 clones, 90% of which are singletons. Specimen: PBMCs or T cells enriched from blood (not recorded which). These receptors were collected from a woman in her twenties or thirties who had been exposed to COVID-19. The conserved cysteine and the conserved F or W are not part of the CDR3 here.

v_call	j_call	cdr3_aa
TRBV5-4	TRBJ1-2	ASSLPTGGFYGYT
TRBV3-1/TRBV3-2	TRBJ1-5	ASSAGRIGQPQH
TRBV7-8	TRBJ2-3	ASIDLRVTDTQY
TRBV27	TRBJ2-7	ASSLGPGHYEQY
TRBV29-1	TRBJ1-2	SVRSGSDGYT
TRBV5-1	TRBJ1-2	ASSPAHRQDGNT
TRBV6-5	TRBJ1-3	ASSSGVSGNTIY
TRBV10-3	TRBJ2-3	AISEALAGSTDTQY
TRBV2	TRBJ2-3	ASSLAGSTDTQY
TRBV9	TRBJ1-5	ASSVTGGNQPQH
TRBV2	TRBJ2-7	ASSAAVSYEQY
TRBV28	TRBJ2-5	ASSSRLAGGQETQY
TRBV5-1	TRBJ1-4	ASGVGTRGEKLF
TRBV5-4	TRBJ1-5	ASSLGVPGGNQPQH
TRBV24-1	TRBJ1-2	ATSDPGMGGYT
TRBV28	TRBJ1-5	ASSPTRGVWSNQPQH
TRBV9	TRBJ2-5	ASSRGLAEETQY
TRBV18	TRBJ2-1	ASSPRPSGDVVNEQF
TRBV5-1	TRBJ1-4	ASSDRGAANEKLF
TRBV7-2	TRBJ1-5	ASSRRQGSQPQH
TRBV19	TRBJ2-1	ASSIRGAEQF
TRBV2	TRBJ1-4	ASSDRGSEKLF
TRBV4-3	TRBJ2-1	ASSQVFGGSYNEQF
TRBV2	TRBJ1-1	ASVRPQGLTEAF
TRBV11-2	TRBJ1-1	ASSLDRAGGAEAF
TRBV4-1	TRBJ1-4	ASSQTGLPEKLF
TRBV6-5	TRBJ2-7	ASSYSAREQY
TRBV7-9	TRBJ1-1	ASSPGRDTEAF
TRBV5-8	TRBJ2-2	ASSLEGRAGELF
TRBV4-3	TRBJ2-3	ASSQYKDTQY
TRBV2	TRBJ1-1	ASSEDVNSEAF
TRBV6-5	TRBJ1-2	ASSFGRPTGVYT
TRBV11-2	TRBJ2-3	ASSLGRSADTQY
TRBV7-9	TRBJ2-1	ASSLATSANEQF
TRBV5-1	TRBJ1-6	ASSSGQGTSSPLH
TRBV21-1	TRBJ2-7	ASSPGGCYEQY
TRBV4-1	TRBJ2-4	ASSQGTFAGLAKNIQY
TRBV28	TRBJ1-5	ASSMARGKRTSLYYQPQH
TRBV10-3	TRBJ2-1	AISENLARDNEQF
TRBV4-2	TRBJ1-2	ASSQEGLGQINYGYT
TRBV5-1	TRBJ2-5	ASRTQTWAETQY
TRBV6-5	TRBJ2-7	ASSYLQDSYEQY
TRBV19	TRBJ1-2	ASSTDRGQFYGYT
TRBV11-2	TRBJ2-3	ASSLRRNWPADTQY
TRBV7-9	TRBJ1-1	ASSPGEGQGAF
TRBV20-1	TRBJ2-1	ACGVNEQF
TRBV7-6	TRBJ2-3	ASSGMLAGGGSTQY
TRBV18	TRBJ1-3	ASSSATIQAAGNTIY
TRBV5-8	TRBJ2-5	ASNLAGGPRGTQETQY
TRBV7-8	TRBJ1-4	ASRDDRGGEKLF
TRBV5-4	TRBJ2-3	ASSLSGGQADTQY
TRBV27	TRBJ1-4	ASSLWAEPNEKLF
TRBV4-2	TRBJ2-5	ASSPAFEETGGEVSLKTQY
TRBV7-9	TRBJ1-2	ASSLAQGAHGYT